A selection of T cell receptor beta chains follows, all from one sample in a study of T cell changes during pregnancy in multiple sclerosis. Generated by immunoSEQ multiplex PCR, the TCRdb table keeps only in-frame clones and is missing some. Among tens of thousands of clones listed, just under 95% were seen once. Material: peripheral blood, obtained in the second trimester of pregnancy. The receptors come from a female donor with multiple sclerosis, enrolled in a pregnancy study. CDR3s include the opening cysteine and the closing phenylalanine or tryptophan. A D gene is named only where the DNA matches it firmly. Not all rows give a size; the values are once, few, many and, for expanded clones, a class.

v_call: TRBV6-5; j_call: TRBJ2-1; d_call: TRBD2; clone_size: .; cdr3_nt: TGTGCCAGCATGAGACTAGCGGTTGGTGAGCAGTTCTTC; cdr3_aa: CASMRLAVGEQFF
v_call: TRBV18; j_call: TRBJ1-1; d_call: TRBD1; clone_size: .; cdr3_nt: TGTGCCAGCTCACGAAGACAGGGGCTGGGGTTCAACACTGAAGCTTTCTTT; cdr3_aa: CASSRRQGLGFNTEAFF
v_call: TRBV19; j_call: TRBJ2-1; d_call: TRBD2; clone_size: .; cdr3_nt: TGTGCCAGTGAGGCGGGAGGGCCACATGAGCAGTTCTTC; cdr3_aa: CASEAGGPHEQFF
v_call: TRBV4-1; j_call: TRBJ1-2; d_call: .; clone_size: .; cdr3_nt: TGCGCCAGCAGCCAAGGGGCAGGGGCTAACTATGGCTACACCTTC; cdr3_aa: CASSQGAGANYGYTF
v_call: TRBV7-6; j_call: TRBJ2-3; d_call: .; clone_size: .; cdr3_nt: TGTGCCAGCAGCTTAGATCCAGGGGAAGATACGCAGTATTTT; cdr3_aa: CASSLDPGEDTQYF
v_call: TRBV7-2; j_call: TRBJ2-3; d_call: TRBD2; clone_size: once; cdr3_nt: TGTGCCAGCAGCGTAGGACTAGCGGCAGATACGCAGTATTTT; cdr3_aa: CASSVGLAADTQYF
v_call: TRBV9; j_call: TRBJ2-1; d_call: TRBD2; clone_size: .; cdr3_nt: TGTGCCAGCAGCCCGGGACTAGCGGGAGGTACACTCTACAATGAGCAGTTCTTC; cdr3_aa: CASSPGLAGGTLYNEQFF
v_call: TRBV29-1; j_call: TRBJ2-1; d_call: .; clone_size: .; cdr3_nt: TGCAGCGTTGGTAACAATGAGCAGTTCTTC; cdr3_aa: CSVGNNEQFF
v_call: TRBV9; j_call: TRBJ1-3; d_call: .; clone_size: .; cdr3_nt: TGTGCCAGCAGCGTAGCGGACAGCCTAAACGGAAACACCATATATTTT; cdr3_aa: CASSVADSLNGNTIYF
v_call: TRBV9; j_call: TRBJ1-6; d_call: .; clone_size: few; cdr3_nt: TGTGCCAGCAGCGTAGGGCGGAGTGACTATTCACCCCTCCACTTT; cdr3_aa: CASSVGRSDYSPLHF
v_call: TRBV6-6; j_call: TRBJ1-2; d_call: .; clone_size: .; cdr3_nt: TGTGCCAGCAGTCAGACAGATCCTAACTATGGCTACACCTTC; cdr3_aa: CASSQTDPNYGYTF
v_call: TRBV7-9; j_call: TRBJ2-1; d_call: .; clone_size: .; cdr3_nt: TGTGCCAGCAGCCGAGGACTGATCTACAATGAGCAGTTCTTC; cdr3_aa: CASSRGLIYNEQFF
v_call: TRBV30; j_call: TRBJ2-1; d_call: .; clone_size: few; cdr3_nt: TGTGCCTGGAGTGTACAGGACAATGAGCAGTTCTTC; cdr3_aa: CAWSVQDNEQFF
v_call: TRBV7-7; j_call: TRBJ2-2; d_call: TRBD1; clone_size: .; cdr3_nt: TGTGCTAGCAGCGCCGGGACAGGGGGCTCGGGGGAGCTGTTTTTT; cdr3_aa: CASSAGTGGSGELFF
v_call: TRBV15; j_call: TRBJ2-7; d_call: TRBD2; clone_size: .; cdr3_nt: TGTGCCACCAGCAGAGATCCCCCACAGGCGGGGGGACTAGCGGGAGGTTGGTTCCCCGACGAGCAGTACTTC; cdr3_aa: CATSRDPPQAGGLAGGWFPDEQYF
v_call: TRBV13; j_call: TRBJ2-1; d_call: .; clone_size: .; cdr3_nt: TGTGCCAGCAGCTTTTTCCAGGGTATGGCGAATGAGCAGTTCTTC; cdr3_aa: CASSFFQGMANEQFF
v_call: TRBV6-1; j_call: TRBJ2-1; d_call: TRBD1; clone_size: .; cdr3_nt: TGTGCCTCCTACGGACAGGCGATCTCCTACAATGAGCAGTTCTTC; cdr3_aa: CASYGQAISYNEQFF
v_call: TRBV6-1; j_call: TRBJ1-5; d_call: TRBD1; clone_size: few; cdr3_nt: TGTGCCAGCAGTGTAACAGGGGGTAGTCAGCCCCAGCATTTT; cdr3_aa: CASSVTGGSQPQHF
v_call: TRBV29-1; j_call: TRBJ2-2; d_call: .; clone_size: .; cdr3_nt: TGCAGCTTCCGGGTGGCCGGGGAGCTGTTTTTT; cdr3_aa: CSFRVAGELFF
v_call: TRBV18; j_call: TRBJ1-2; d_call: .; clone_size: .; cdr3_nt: TGTGCCAGCTCACCCTCGACGGACTCCAACTATGGCTACACCTTC; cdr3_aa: CASSPSTDSNYGYTF
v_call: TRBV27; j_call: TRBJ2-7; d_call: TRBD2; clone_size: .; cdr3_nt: TGTGCCAGCACCCGAGTAGCGGGGGGCCCCTACGAGCAGTACTTC; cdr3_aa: CASTRVAGGPYEQYF
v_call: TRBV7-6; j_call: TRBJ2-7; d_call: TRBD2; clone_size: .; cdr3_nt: TGTGCCAGCAGCCCCGGAGCGGGAGAAGATCCCTACGAGCAGTACTTC; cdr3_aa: CASSPGAGEDPYEQYF
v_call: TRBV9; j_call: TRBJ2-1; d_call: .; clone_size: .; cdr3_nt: TGTGCCAGCAGCGTGGCAACACAATACAATGAGCAGTTCTTC; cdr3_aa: CASSVATQYNEQFF
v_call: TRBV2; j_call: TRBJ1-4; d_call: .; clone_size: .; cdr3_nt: TGTGCCAGCCTAATGGGCACAAACGAAAAACTGTTTTTT; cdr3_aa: CASLMGTNEKLFF
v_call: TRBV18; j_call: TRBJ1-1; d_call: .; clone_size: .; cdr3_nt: TGTGCCAGCTCACTCACCGTTGGGGGGAGGACTGAAGCTTTCTTT; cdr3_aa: CASSLTVGGRTEAFF
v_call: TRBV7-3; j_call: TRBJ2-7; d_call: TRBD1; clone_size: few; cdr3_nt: TGTGCCAGCAGCTTTTCGGGACAGGGAGGTCACGAGCAGTACTTC; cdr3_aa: CASSFSGQGGHEQYF